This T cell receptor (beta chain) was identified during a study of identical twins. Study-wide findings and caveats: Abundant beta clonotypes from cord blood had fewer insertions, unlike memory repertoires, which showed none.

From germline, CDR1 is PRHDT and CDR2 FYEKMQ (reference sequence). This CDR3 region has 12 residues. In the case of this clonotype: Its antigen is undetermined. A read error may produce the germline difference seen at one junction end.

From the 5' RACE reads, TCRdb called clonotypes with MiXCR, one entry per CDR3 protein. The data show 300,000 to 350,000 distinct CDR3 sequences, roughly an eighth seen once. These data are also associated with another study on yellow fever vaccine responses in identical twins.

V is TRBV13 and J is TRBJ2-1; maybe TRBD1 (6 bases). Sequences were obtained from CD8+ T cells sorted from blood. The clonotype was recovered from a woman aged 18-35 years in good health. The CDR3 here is CARSSGDTRQFF. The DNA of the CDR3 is TGTGCCCGCAGCTCCGGGGACACAAGGCAGTTCTTC.